Shown below are 20 T cell receptor beta chains from a single sample sequenced in a study of T cell repertoires in cytomegalovirus infection. TCRdb used MiXCR to reprocess the reads, holding one entry per CDR3 protein. The sample holds roughly 860,000 distinct CDR3 sequences, over 25% seen once. Their specific antigens are unknown. Here the sequenced sample was cultured CD8+ T cells from PBMCs, taken from culture after CMV antigen stimulation. These receptors were taken from a human donor in good health (CMV status not recorded). Some clones in this sample may be carry-over from other donors' samples.

This clonotype was seen only a few times. The chain carries TRBV6-1 and TRBJ2-3; 16 bases are shared with TRBD2. With 0 bases clipped from V and 6 bases from J, the junction kept 6 bases outside the gene matches. This CDR3 is 18 amino acids long. The germline V gene has CDR1 MNHNS and CDR2 SASEGT. The chain's CDR3 is CASSEALGLAGGGDTQYF. The CDR3 DNA reads TGTGCCAGCAGTGAAGCGTTGGGACTAGCGGGGGGGGGTGATACGCAGTATTTT.

This clonotype was seen at least ten times. This chain links TRBV7-8 with TRBJ1-5; a possible D gene is TRBD1 (6 bases). Trimming left V 5 bases short and J 7 bases short, with 15 bases between. This CDR3 comprises 14 residues. Germline assignment: CDR1 SGHVS and CDR2 FQNEAQ. CDR3: CASSPRQVYQPQHF. The CDR3 DNA sequence: TGTGCCAGCAGCCCCCGACAGGTTTACCAGCCCCAGCATTTT.

This chain connects TRBV7-6 to TRBJ1-1; TRBD1 is a possible D gene (5 bases). V lost 1 base and J 1 base, leaving 10 bases between the germline ends. The CDR3 length is 15 residues. Germline V gene lookup returns CDR1 SGHVS and CDR2 FNYEAQ. The CDR3 region has the DNA TGTGCCAGCAGCTTAGACGGGACGACGAACACTGAAGCTTTCTTT. Its translation: CASSLDGTTNTEAFF.

In its sample, this clonotype was seen a few times. The rearrangement uses TRBV7-8 and TRBJ1-5; D remains ambiguous. Germline V gives CDR1 SGHVS, CDR2 FQNEAQ. Between the trimmed V and J ends, which lost 0 bases and 0 bases, there was a span of 12 bases. This CDR3 is 17 amino acids long. Here the CDR3 reads CASSLAGTPYSNQPQHF. CDR3 DNA sequence: TGTGCCAGCAGCTTAGCGGGAACCCCGTATAGCAATCAGCCCCAGCATTTT.

This clonotype was seen a few times. V is TRBV13 and J is TRBJ2-7, with a weak D call TRBD2 (6 bases). CDR3 length: 14 amino acids. With 3 bases removed from V and 4 bases from J, the gap between germline ends came to 13 bases. Germline V gene data show CDR1 as PRHDT and CDR2 as FYEKMQ (reference sequence). This CDR3 is CASSFGGALYEQYV. In DNA, the CDR3 is TGTGCCAGCAGCTTTGGAGGGGCTCTTTACGAGCAGTACGTC.

The CDR3 nucleotides read TGTGCCACCAGCAGAGCTACAGACTCCGGGGCCAACGTCCTGACTTTC. Protein sequence: CATSRATDSGANVLTF. The chain is built from TRBV15 and TRBJ2-6, with D unclear. This CDR3 has 16 amino acids. Per the germline V gene, CDR1 is LNHNV and CDR2 is YYDKDF (reference sequence). Trimming left V 1 base short and J 4 bases short, with 11 bases between. Filled out from reference TRBV15 and TRBJ2-6, the complete variable domain reads DAMVIQNPRYQVTQFGKPVTLSCSQTLNHNVMYWYQQKSSQAPKLLFHYYDKDFNNEADTPDNFQSRRPNTSFCFLDIRSPGLGDTAMYLCATSRATDSGANVLTFGAGSRLTVL.

This clonotype appeared a few times. The CDR3 spells CASSATVGHTDTQYF. The CDR3 DNA reads as TGTGCCAGCAGTGCTACCGTAGGACACACAGATACGCAGTATTTT. The J gene is TRBJ2-3, the V gene TRBV6-1; D possibly corresponds to TRBD1 (5 bases). Germline lookup yields CDR1 MNHNS and CDR2 SASEGT. V gave up 4 bases and J gave up 2 bases, with 13 bases separating them. CDR3 length: 15 residues.

The chain has TRBV4-1 and TRBJ1-5; D possibly corresponds to TRBD1 (6 bases). V was cut by 4 bases and J by 0 bases, with 13 bases left in between. CDR1 and CDR2 from the germline V gene are MGHRA and YSYEKL. The length of the CDR3 is 16 residues. CDR3 amino acids: CASSPTLDSSNQPQHF. The CDR3 nucleotides read TGCGCCAGCAGCCCAACTTTGGACAGTAGCAATCAGCCCCAGCATTTT.

This clonotype showed up just a few times. J is TRBJ1-2 and V is TRBV24-1, with a weak D call TRBD1 (5 bases). This CDR3 has 12 amino acids. The V end was cut by 5 bases, the J end by 7 bases, with 10 bases between. CDR1 is KGHDR, CDR2 SFDVKD, per germline. The CDR3 loop reads CATSAGPGGYTF. The CDR3 DNA is TGTGCCACCAGTGCAGGGCCTGGTGGCTACACCTTC.

V gene TRBV4-2 combines with J gene TRBJ1-1; 7 positions agree with TRBD1. Germline V gives CDR1 LGHNA, CDR2 YNFKEQ. The CDR3 runs 15 residues. V was pared by 0 bases and J by 4 bases, with 5 bases of the junction left unmatched. In nucleotides, the CDR3 is TGTGCCAGCAGCCAAGACCACAGGGGAGCCACTGAAGCTTTCTTT. Translating it yields CASSQDHRGATEAFF.

The V call is TRBV4-1, the J call TRBJ2-3; the D gene is possibly TRBD1 (5 bases). Trimming left V 5 bases short and J 1 base short, with 10 bases between. Germline lookup yields CDR1 MGHRA and CDR2 YSYEKL. CDR3 length: 14 amino acids. The CDR3 spells CASSKDKGTDTQYF. The CDR3 bases are TGCGCCAGCAGCAAGGACAAGGGCACAGATACGCAGTATTTT.

A remark on this clonotype: Possible read error: a much larger clone is one base away. The J gene is TRBJ2-1, the V gene TRBV7-6, with 10 bases aligning to TRBD1. The V segment lost 5 bases and the J segment 4 bases; nucleotides outside the gene matches: 8. Looked up from germline, CDR1 is SGHVS and CDR2 is FNYEAQ. CDR3 size: 16 residues. In nucleotides, the CDR3 is TGTGCCAGCAGCCAAAACAGGGACAGGGGTTACAATGAGCAGTTCTTC. Amino acids: CASSQNRDRGYNEQFF.

The chain couples TRBV13 to TRBJ2-7; 7 bases fit TRBD1. Germline CDR1 and CDR2: PRHDT and FYEKMQ (reference sequence). This CDR3 has 14 residues. V lost 5 bases and J lost 3; bases outside the gene matches: 7. The CDR3 sequence: CASSGRDRDYEQYF. CDR3 DNA: TGTGCCAGCAGCGGCCGGGACAGAGACTACGAGCAGTACTTC.

A word on this clonotype: This clone may be a read error of a much larger clone one base away. V gene TRBV12-3 or TRBV12-4 combines with J gene TRBJ1-4; tentative D call: TRBD1 (5 bases). The CDR3 has 18 amino acids. The CDR3 bases are TGTGTCAGCAGTTTGTCCCGGGACCGGCTTTGGACTAATGAAAAACTGTTTTTT. This sequence encodes CVSSLSRDRLWTNEKLFF.

This clonotype came up many times. The gene calls are TRBV7-8 and TRBJ2-2; D possibly corresponds to TRBD2 (6 bases). Per the germline V gene, CDR1 is SGHVS and CDR2 is FQNEAQ. V lost 5 bases and J lost 3, with 16 bases in between. This CDR3 is built from 16 residues. CDR3 amino acids: CASSLFWDSHTGELFF. In DNA form, the CDR3 reads TGTGCCAGCAGCCTATTCTGGGACTCACACACCGGGGAGCTGTTTTTT.

This clonotype was counted a few times. This chain uses TRBV2 with TRBJ2-1, with D possibly called TRBD1 or TRBD2 (6 bases each). Trimming pared 7 bases from V and 3 bases from J, leaving 19 bases between. Germline CDR1 and CDR2: SNHLY and FYNNEI. The CDR3 is 16 residues long. The CDR3 region is CASTPGADSGYNEQFF. In DNA, the CDR3 is TGTGCCAGCACGCCGGGGGCGGATAGCGGCTACAATGAGCAGTTCTTC.

J is TRBJ1-1 and V is TRBV7-9, with 9 nucleotides matching TRBD1. Germline loops: CDR1 SEHNR, CDR2 FQNEAQ (reference sequence). This CDR3 is 15 amino acids long. The trim removed 3 bases at V and 2 bases at J, leaving 4 bases unmatched. The CDR3 nucleotides are TGTGCCAGCAGCTTCTTGGGACAGGGAAACACTGAAGCTTTCTTT. Encoded protein: CASSFLGQGNTEAFF.

CDR3 protein: CASSYQSPPEGSPLHF. DNA of the CDR3: TGTGCCAGCAGTTACCAATCCCCTCCAGAAGGGTCACCCCTCCACTTT. This chain joins TRBV6-5 and TRBJ1-6; D uncertain. Trimming removed 2 bases at V and 10 bases at J, with 18 bases between. Germline CDR1 and CDR2: MNHEY and SVGAGI. The CDR3 loop spans 16 amino acids.

This clonotype showed up many times. The V and J genes are TRBV7-9 and TRBJ2-7, with 8 nucleotides matching TRBD1. The CDR3 extends over 14 amino acids. V lost 3 bases and J lost 1; bases outside the gene matches: 2. The germline V gene encodes CDR1 SEHNR and CDR2 FQNEAQ (reference sequence). The CDR3 here is CASSLGDRSYEQYF. DNA of the CDR3: TGTGCCAGCAGCTTGGGGGACAGGTCCTACGAGCAGTACTTC.

This chain joins TRBV11-2 and TRBJ1-2, with 7 bases matching TRBD1. With V trimmed by 8 bases and J by 5 bases, 8 bases remained unmatched. Per germline, CDR1 SGHAT and CDR2 FQNNGV. This CDR3 comprises 13 residues. The CDR3 loop is CASSSGGWYGYTF. CDR3 coding DNA: TGTGCCAGCTCCTCAGGGGGGTGGTATGGCTACACCTTC.